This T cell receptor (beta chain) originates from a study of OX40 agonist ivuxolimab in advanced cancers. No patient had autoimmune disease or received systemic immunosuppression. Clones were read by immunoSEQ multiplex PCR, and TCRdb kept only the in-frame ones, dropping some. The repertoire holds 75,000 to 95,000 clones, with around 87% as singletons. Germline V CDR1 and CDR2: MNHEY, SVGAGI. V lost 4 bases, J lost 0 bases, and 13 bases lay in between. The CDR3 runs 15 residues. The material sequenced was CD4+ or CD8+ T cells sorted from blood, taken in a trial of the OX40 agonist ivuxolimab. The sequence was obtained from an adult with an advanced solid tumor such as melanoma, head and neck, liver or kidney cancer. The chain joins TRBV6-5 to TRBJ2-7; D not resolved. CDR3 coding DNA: TGTGCCAGCAGTTCCCATGGGCTCAGCTCCTACGAGCAGTACTTC. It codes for CASSSHGLSSYEQYF.